These 14 T cell receptor beta chains were sequenced from one sample in a study of response to subunit inactivated influenza vaccine. One entry per CDR3 protein, called by TCRdb with MiXCR from the RT-PCR reads. Of about 780,000 distinct CDR3 sequences in the sample, less than 20% are singletons; the top ten hold approximately 11%. The sample in question was PBMCs from blood, obtained 4 to 6 days after vaccination. All receptors derive from a man in his fifties or sixties who received an inactivated influenza vaccine.

The chain combines TRBV5-6 with TRBJ1-5; the D gene is possibly TRBD1 (6 bases). The germline CDR1 and CDR2 sequences are SGHDT and YYEEEE. The V end was cut by 5 bases, the J end by 16 bases, with 22 bases between. The CDR3 covers 13 residues. Here the CDR3 reads CASSLRGPGTQHF. The DNA of the CDR3 is TGTGCCAGCAGTTTACGGGGACCCGGGACACAACATTTT.

Only a few counts were recorded for this clonotype. The gene calls are TRBV6-5 and TRBJ2-1; D uncertain. The V gene lost 8 bases and the J gene lost 6 bases, with 8 bases spanning the gap. The CDR3 extends over 11 amino acids. The V gene's germline CDR1 is MNHEY and CDR2 SVGAGI. DNA for the CDR3: TGTGCCAGCGGTGGGGTCAATGAGCAGTTCTTC. Its protein is CASGGVNEQFF.

There are many counts of this clonotype. The gene calls are TRBV7-2 and TRBJ2-7; weak D call: TRBD1 (5 bases). The CDR3 runs 12 residues. Trimming removed 3 bases at V and 12 bases at J, with 15 bases between. Per the germline V gene, CDR1 is SGHTA and CDR2 is FQGNSA. The CDR3 region has the DNA TGTGCCAGCAGCTTTTCGAGCAGGGTTAGGTACTTC. Translation: CASSFSSRVRYF.

This clonotype was counted at least ten times. J is TRBJ2-2 and V is TRBV29-1; 8 bases are a match to TRBD1. This CDR3 comprises 16 residues. Germline values: CDR1 SQVTM, CDR2 ANQGSEA. Trimming cost V 5 bases and J 1 base; bases outside gene matches: 9. CDR3 region: CSVKAPGTGNTGELFF. The CDR3 DNA is TGCAGCGTTAAAGCCCCCGGGACAGGGAACACCGGGGAGCTGTTTTTT.

This clonotype was observed a handful of times. This chain links TRBV7-8 with TRBJ2-5; tentatively, D is TRBD2 (5 bases). V was clipped by 0 bases and J by 1 base, with 12 bases between them. The CDR3 loop spans 16 amino acids. From germline, CDR1 is SGHVS and CDR2 FQNEAQ. The CDR3 DNA reads as TGTGCCAGCAGCTTAGCGGCGGGTGGACCCCAAGAGACCCAGTACTTC. Protein sequence: CASSLAAGGPQETQYF.

J is TRBJ2-5 and V is TRBV9; a weak D match, TRBD1 (6 bases). This CDR3 has 15 amino acids. Germline V gene lookup returns CDR1 SGDLS and CDR2 YYNGEE. Trimming took 0 bases from V and 3 from J, leaving 12 bases between them. CDR3 region: CASSVGVRTEETQYF. The CDR3 nucleotides read TGTGCCAGCAGCGTAGGTGTAAGGACAGAAGAGACCCAGTACTTC.

This clonotype was found many times. This rearrangement joins TRBV20-1 to TRBJ2-7; the D gene is possibly TRBD2 (5 bases). CDR1 is DFQATT, CDR2 SNEGSKA, per germline (reference sequence). The CDR3 runs to 16 residues. V lost 1 base, J lost 2 bases, and 18 bases lay in between. CDR3 coding DNA: TGCAGTGCTAGAGCTTCTGGACTCCCATACCCCTACGAGCAGTACTTC. Translating gives CSARASGLPYPYEQYF.

This clonotype has a handful of counts. This sequence joins TRBV18 and TRBJ1-6, with a weak D call TRBD1 (6 bases). Germline assignment: CDR1 KGHSH and CDR2 LQKENI. V lost 2 bases and J 6 bases, leaving 8 bases between the germline ends. CDR3 size: 14 residues. As DNA, the CDR3 is TGTGCCAGCTCACCAGGGGACATTAATTCACCCCTCCACTTT. It is translated as CASSPGDINSPLHF.

There are many counts of this clonotype. The chain is built from TRBV20-1 and TRBJ1-1, with TRBD1 matching over 7 bases. Germline values: CDR1 DFQATT, CDR2 SNEGSKA (reference sequence). V lost 6 bases to trimming and J lost 0 bases; unmatched junction nucleotides: 10. The CDR3 consists of 15 residues. CDR3 amino acids: CSAPSEGALNTEAFF. CDR3 in DNA: TGCAGTGCGCCGAGTGAGGGGGCCTTGAACACTGAAGCTTTCTTT.

The CDR3 bases are TGTGCCACCAGCAGAGGGACTAGCGGGAGTCCCACAGATACGCAGTATTTT. It translates to CATSRGTSGSPTDTQYF. This chain joins TRBV15 and TRBJ2-3; 13 nucleotides line up with TRBD2. Trimming removed 1 base from V and 2 bases from J; junction bases left unmatched: 3. The CDR3 runs 17 residues. Germline CDR1 and CDR2: LNHNV and YYDKDF (reference sequence).

The rearrangement links TRBV3-1 to TRBJ2-7, with TRBD1 matching over 7 bases. Germline loops: CDR1 LGHDT, CDR2 YNNKEL (reference sequence). After removal of 4 bases from V and 2 bases from J, the junction contained 5 bases not matched to a gene. The CDR3 has 14 amino acids. This CDR3 is CASSPDRITYEQYF. The CDR3, as DNA: TGTGCCAGCAGCCCGGACAGGATTACCTACGAGCAGTACTTC.

This sequence joins TRBV12-3 or TRBV12-4 and TRBJ2-7; D is undetermined. Trimming pared 6 bases from V and 6 bases from J, leaving 12 bases between. There are 12 residues in the CDR3. The CDR3 bases are TGTGCCAGCAGGGTCCCACCCGGCGAGCAGTACTTC. This sequence encodes CASRVPPGEQYF.

The chain's CDR3 is CAWSVQGMGTEAFF. The CDR3 DNA sequence: TGTGCCTGGAGTGTACAGGGCATGGGCACTGAAGCTTTCTTT. The V and J genes are TRBV30 and TRBJ1-1; weak D call: TRBD1 (6 bases). CDR3 length: 14 residues. CDR1 GTSNPN and CDR2 SVGIG come from the germline V gene (reference sequence). The germline V and J ends were trimmed by 0 bases and 4 bases, with 12 bases remaining between them.

The rearrangement joins TRBV20-1 to TRBJ2-7; TRBD1 is a possible D gene (6 bases). This CDR3 is built from 13 residues. The germline V and J ends were trimmed by 7 bases and 0 bases, with 13 bases remaining between them. Germline CDR1 is DFQATT and CDR2 is SNEGSKA (reference sequence). The CDR3 DNA reads as TGCAGTGGTGAAGCAGGGGTCTCCTACGAGCAGTACTTC. It yields the protein CSGEAGVSYEQYF.